The present TCR beta chain was sequenced within a study of blood T cell repertoires in COVID-19. Sequencing was performed with immunoSEQ multiplex PCR; in TCRdb, only in-frame clones are kept and a portion is missing. The sample lists over 85,000 clones; about 87% were seen once. This clone was detected a few times. Germline CDR1 and CDR2: SEHNR and FQNEAQ (reference sequence). V dropped 5 bases and J dropped 4; count of bases not matched to a gene: 4. The CDR3 totals 14 residues. The chain recombines TRBV7-9 with TRBJ1-1; 10 bases match TRBD1. The source material was peripheral blood. The source of this sequence is a middle-aged man with active or convalescent COVID-19. The CDR3: CASSMGQGSTEAFF. The CDR3 DNA is TGTGCCAGCAGCATGGGACAGGGGAGCACTGAAGCTTTCTTT.